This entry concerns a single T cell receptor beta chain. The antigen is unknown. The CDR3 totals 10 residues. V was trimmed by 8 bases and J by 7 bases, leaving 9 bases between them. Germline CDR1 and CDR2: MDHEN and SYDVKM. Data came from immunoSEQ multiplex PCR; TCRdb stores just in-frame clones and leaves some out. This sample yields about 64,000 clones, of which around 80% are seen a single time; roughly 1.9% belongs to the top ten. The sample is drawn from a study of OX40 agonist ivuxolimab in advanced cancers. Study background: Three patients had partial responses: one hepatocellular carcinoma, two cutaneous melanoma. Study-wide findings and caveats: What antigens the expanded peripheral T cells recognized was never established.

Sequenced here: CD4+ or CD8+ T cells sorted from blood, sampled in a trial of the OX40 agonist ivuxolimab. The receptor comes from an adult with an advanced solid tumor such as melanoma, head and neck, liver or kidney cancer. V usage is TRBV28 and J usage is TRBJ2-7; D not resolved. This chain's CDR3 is CASGLGEQYF. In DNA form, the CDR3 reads TGTGCCAGCGGTCTTGGGGAGCAGTACTTC.